These T cell receptor beta chains were read from a single sample in a study of shared clonotypes between healthy human individuals. Sequencing used immunoSEQ multiplex PCR; TCRdb keeps in-frame clones, though not all of them. The repertoire consists of about 2 million clones, with roughly 94% occurring once and the leading ten covering roughly 0.13%. The sequenced sample was naive CD4+ T cells sorted from blood. These receptors were collected from a man aged 18 to 30 in good health. Both conserved end residues are part of each CDR3. A D gene is named only where the DNA matches it firmly. Clone size is given for some rows only: seen once, a few or many times, or a class if the clone is expanded.

size: NA; V: TRBV4-1; D: NA; J: TRBJ2-3; DNA: TGCGCCAGCTGTAACTTATACACAGATACGCAGTATTTT; CDR3: CASCNLYTDTQYF
size: NA; V: TRBV5-1; D: NA; J: TRBJ1-2; DNA: TGCGCCAGCAGCTCGACTCTAGATGGGGCCGGGCTTGGCTACACCTTC; CDR3: CASSSTLDGAGLGYTF
size: NA; V: TRBV6-6; D: TRBD2; J: TRBJ2-1; DNA: TGTGCCAGCAGTTTGAAGCGGGACTACAATGAGCAGTTCTTC; CDR3: CASSLKRDYNEQFF
size: NA; V: TRBV9; D: NA; J: TRBJ1-1; DNA: TGTGCCAGCAGCCCTAGTATAGTTAACACTGAAGCTTTCTTT; CDR3: CASSPSIVNTEAFF
size: NA; V: TRBV14; D: NA; J: TRBJ1-2; DNA: TGTGCCAGCAGCCAAGATTTCTCCGCGGGCTACACCTTC; CDR3: CASSQDFSAGYTF
size: NA; V: TRBV7-2; D: TRBD2; J: TRBJ2-3; DNA: TGTGCCAGCAGCTTAGTGGCTAGCGGGAGCGATACGCAGTATTTT; CDR3: CASSLVASGSDTQYF
size: NA; V: TRBV4-1; D: NA; J: TRBJ1-1; DNA: TGCGCCAGCAGCCATCCGACACTGAACACTGAAGCTTTCTTT; CDR3: CASSHPTLNTEAFF
size: NA; V: TRBV6-6; D: NA; J: TRBJ2-7; DNA: TGTGCCAGCAGTTTCTCCGGGAGCCTCTACGAGCAGTACTTC; CDR3: CASSFSGSLYEQYF
size: NA; V: TRBV4-3; D: NA; J: TRBJ1-1; DNA: TGCGCCAGCAGCCGAAAACAGTCCGACACTGAAGCTTTCTTT; CDR3: CASSRKQSDTEAFF
size: NA; V: TRBV27; D: TRBD1; J: TRBJ1-3; DNA: TGTGCCAGCAGTTCCGGACAGGGAGGTGGAAACACCATATATTTT; CDR3: CASSSGQGGGNTIYF
size: NA; V: TRBV25-1; D: NA; J: TRBJ1-1; DNA: TGTGCCAGCAGTGTCTGGGGGTCTGAAGCTTTCTTT; CDR3: CASSVWGSEAFF
size: NA; V: TRBV28; D: NA; J: TRBJ1-4; DNA: TGTGCCAGCAGTTTGAGCCCCATGGGAGCTGAAAAACTGTTTTTT; CDR3: CASSLSPMGAEKLFF
size: NA; V: TRBV5-1; D: NA; J: TRBJ2-1; DNA: TGCGCCAGCAGCAAGCCAGGGGCCTACAATGAGCAGTTCTTC; CDR3: CASSKPGAYNEQFF
size: NA; V: TRBV7-9; D: TRBD1; J: TRBJ2-1; DNA: TGTGCCAGCAGCCCATCGGGACAGGGCCACAATGAGCAGTTCTTC; CDR3: CASSPSGQGHNEQFF
size: NA; V: TRBV28; D: NA; J: TRBJ1-5; DNA: TGTGCCAGCTCTCGCGACGGGTCGCCCCAGCATTTT; CDR3: CASSRDGSPQHF
size: NA; V: TRBV4-1; D: TRBD1; J: TRBJ2-5; DNA: TGCGCCAGCAGCCAAGATGGGACAGGGGGAGGAGAGACCCAGTACTTC; CDR3: CASSQDGTGGGETQYF
size: NA; V: TRBV11-2; D: TRBD1; J: TRBJ1-6; DNA: TGTGCCAGCAGCCCTAGGGACAGGGGAAATTCACCCCTCCACTTT; CDR3: CASSPRDRGNSPLHF
size: NA; V: TRBV7-9; D: NA; J: TRBJ1-6; DNA: TGTGCCAGCAGCTTGAGAGGGGTAAATTCACCCCTCCACTTT; CDR3: CASSLRGVNSPLHF
size: NA; V: TRBV27; D: NA; J: TRBJ2-5; DNA: TGTGCCAGCGCCAAAGACAGCGAACTCGTAAAGACCCAGTACTTC; CDR3: CASAKDSELVKTQYF
size: NA; V: TRBV5-1; D: NA; J: TRBJ2-5; DNA: TGCGCCAGCAGCTTGCAGCCGGATTTCCAAGAGACCCAGTACTTC; CDR3: CASSLQPDFQETQYF
size: NA; V: TRBV27; D: NA; J: TRBJ1-4; DNA: TGTGCCAGCAGTTCCTATGGGGCAACTAATGAAAAACTGTTTTTT; CDR3: CASSSYGATNEKLFF
size: NA; V: TRBV6-1; D: NA; J: TRBJ1-1; DNA: TGTGCCAGCAGTGAAGGGCAGGGCTATACTGAAGCTTTCTTT; CDR3: CASSEGQGYTEAFF
size: NA; V: TRBV11-2; D: NA; J: TRBJ1-1; DNA: TGTGCCAGCAGCTTGACCGGGCGCCTGAGCTCTTCTGAAGCTTTCTTT; CDR3: CASSLTGRLSSSEAFF
size: NA; V: TRBV6-5; D: TRBD1; J: TRBJ1-6; DNA: TGTGCCAGCAGTTACTTGGACAGGTTAAATTCACCCCTCCACTTT; CDR3: CASSYLDRLNSPLHF
size: once; V: TRBV7-6; D: NA; J: TRBJ2-5; DNA: TGTGCCAGCAGCTCCACAGGGAAGGGGGAGACCCAGTACTTC; CDR3: CASSSTGKGETQYF
size: NA; V: TRBV9; D: NA; J: TRBJ1-3; DNA: TGTGCCAGCAGCGTCTCGGGGAGTGGTGGAAACACCATATATTTT; CDR3: CASSVSGSGGNTIYF
size: NA; V: TRBV19; D: TRBD1; J: TRBJ2-7; DNA: TGTGCCAGTAGTTCTTCAGGGGGCGACTCCTACGAGCAGTACTTC; CDR3: CASSSSGGDSYEQYF
size: NA; V: TRBV7-2; D: NA; J: TRBJ1-5; DNA: TGTGCCAGCAGCTTAGTGGGGGCAGGAGGGTATAGCAATCAGCCCCAGCATTTT; CDR3: CASSLVGAGGYSNQPQHF
size: NA; V: TRBV9; D: NA; J: TRBJ2-3; DNA: TGTGCCAGCAGCGTCAATAAGGGCCTTACAGATACGCAGTATTTT; CDR3: CASSVNKGLTDTQYF
size: NA; V: TRBV19; D: TRBD2; J: TRBJ2-7; DNA: TGTGCCAGTAGTCCTGAGCGGGGGCCCTACGAGCAGTACTTC; CDR3: CASSPERGPYEQYF
size: once; V: TRBV20-1; D: NA; J: TRBJ2-1; DNA: TGCAGTGTACATGAGCAGTTCTTC; CDR3: CSVHEQFF
size: NA; V: TRBV7-2; D: NA; J: TRBJ2-3; DNA: TGTGCCAGCAGCTTAGGCCTAACAGATACGCAGTATTTT; CDR3: CASSLGLTDTQYF
size: NA; V: TRBV6-6; D: NA; J: TRBJ1-2; DNA: TGTGCCAGCAGTTACCGCCCCAGAGGGAGCTATGGCTACACCTTC; CDR3: CASSYRPRGSYGYTF
size: once; V: TRBV19; D: TRBD1; J: TRBJ1-2; DNA: TGTGCCAGTAGCCCCACAGGGGTCTATGGCTACACCTTC; CDR3: CASSPTGVYGYTF
size: NA; V: TRBV13; D: NA; J: TRBJ2-1; DNA: TGTGCCAGCAGCTTTAGGGGACGAAGGGCCCATGAGCAGTTCTTC; CDR3: CASSFRGRRAHEQFF
size: NA; V: TRBV6-5; D: NA; J: TRBJ2-1; DNA: TGTGCCAGCAGTTACAAGGCTAGCGCAAGCTACAATGAGCAGTTCTTC; CDR3: CASSYKASASYNEQFF
size: NA; V: TRBV4-3; D: TRBD1; J: TRBJ2-3; DNA: TGCGCCAGCAGCCAAGAGTTTTGGGGACAGGAGAGAGATACGCAGTATTTT; CDR3: CASSQEFWGQERDTQYF
size: NA; V: TRBV28; D: NA; J: TRBJ2-5; DNA: TGTGCCAGCAGTCTTTCCCAGGGGTTCATAGAGACCCAGTACTTC; CDR3: CASSLSQGFIETQYF
size: NA; V: TRBV10-3; D: NA; J: TRBJ2-7; DNA: TGTGCCATCAGTGACTTTCAGGACCCCTCCTACGAGCAGTACTTC; CDR3: CAISDFQDPSYEQYF
size: once; V: TRBV29-1; D: TRBD2; J: TRBJ2-1; DNA: TGCACCGGGACTAGGGGTTACAATGAGCAGTTCTTC; CDR3: CTGTRGYNEQFF